One and the same sample provided the 5 T cell receptor beta chains below, sequenced in a study of control samples from healthy donors and cancer patients. This table comes from immunoSEQ multiplex PCR, and its TCRdb copy is limited to in-frame clones, with some not included. The data contain 85,000 to 100,000 clones, approximately 95% of them seen just once; the ten biggest clones take up around 8.2%. The material sequenced was blood. The receptors were gathered from a man younger than 35 in good health.

This clone was seen once. The chain links TRBV7-9 to TRBJ2-5, with D hard to call. CDR1 SEHNR and CDR2 FQNEAQ come from the germline V gene (reference sequence). V gave up 1 base and J gave up 5 bases, with 11 bases separating them. The CDR3 contains 14 residues. The CDR3 is CASSLDSLVETQYF. Here the CDR3 DNA reads TGTGCCAGCAGCTTAGATTCGCTAGTTGAGACCCAGTACTTC.

This clone showed up just once. The rearrangement links TRBV7-9 to TRBJ1-2, with 7 bases lining up with TRBD1. The V and J ends lost 4 bases and 4 bases, in that order; junction bases with no gene match: 9. The CDR3 runs 15 residues. Germline CDR1 is SEHNR and CDR2 is FQNEAQ (reference sequence). DNA of the CDR3: TGTGCCAGCAGCTCCCGACAGGGCGGGAGCTATGGCTACACCTTC. It codes for CASSSRQGGSYGYTF.

The chain is built from TRBV6-5 and TRBJ1-2, with 7 bases that match TRBD1. The CDR3 runs 15 residues. The ends lost 8 bases at V and 7 bases at J; junction bases unmatched: 16. Per germline, CDR1 MNHEY and CDR2 SVGAGI. The CDR3 nucleotides are TGTGCCAGCTCCCAAGAGCCAGGGGGAGTAGGTGGCTACACCTTC. This encodes CASSQEPGGVGGYTF.

This clone has only one observation. The chain uses TRBV2 and TRBJ2-4; D assignment may be TRBD1 or TRBD2 (5 bases each). This CDR3 has 15 residues. The V gene lost 1 base and the J gene lost 0 bases, with 7 bases spanning the gap. CDR1 and CDR2 (germline): SNHLY, FYNNEI. CDR3 nucleotide sequence: TGTGCCAGCAGTGAAGGGGACCTAGCCAAAAACATTCAGTACTTC. Protein sequence: CASSEGDLAKNIQYF. Full variable domain (remainder filled in from reference TRBV2 and TRBJ2-4): EPEVTQTPSHQVTQMGQEVILRCVPISNHLYFYWYRQILGQKVEFLVSFYNNEISEKSEIFDDQFSVERPDGSNFTLKIRSTKLEDSAMYFCASSEGDLAKNIQYFGAGTRLSVL.

This clone was seen just once. This chain connects TRBV11-2 to TRBJ1-6, with TRBD1 matching over 9 bases. V was pared by 5 bases and J by 7 bases, with 6 bases of the junction left unmatched. CDR3 size: 15 residues. Per germline, CDR1 SGHAT and CDR2 FQNNGV. CDR3 region: CASSQDRGWNSPLHF. The CDR3 DNA sequence: TGTGCCAGCAGCCAAGACAGGGGGTGGAATTCACCCCTCCACTTT.